Described below is a single T cell receptor (beta chain) sequence and its context. Libraries were prepared by immunoSEQ multiplex PCR; TCRdb keeps only in-frame clonotypes and omits some of them. This table has tens of thousands of clones, more than 75% appearing once. This CDR3 contains 12 residues. Trimming removed 6 bases from V and 3 bases from J, with 7 bases in between. Germline V gene data show CDR1 as SNHLY and CDR2 as FYNNEI. This specimen comes from a study of PD-L1 blockade in urothelial cancer. The source material was PBMCs, sampled around atezolizumab (anti-PD-L1) treatment. The chain joins TRBV2 to TRBJ2-3; no firm D call. The clonotype was recovered from a man aged 70-80 years with urothelial cancer. Written as DNA, the CDR3 is TGTGCCAGCAGCCCCAGGACAGATACGCAGTATTTT. Translation gives CASSPRTDTQYF. Using reference TRBV2 and TRBJ2-3 for the parts outside the CDR3, the full variable domain is EPEVTQTPSHQVTQMGQEVILRCVPISNHLYFYWYRQILGQKVEFLVSFYNNEISEKSEIFDDQFSVERPDGSNFTLKIRSTKLEDSAMYFCASSPRTDTQYFGPGTRLTVL.